The 32 T cell receptor beta chains presented below share a single source sample, sequenced in a study of blood T cell repertoires in COVID-19. Some clones are missing from TCRdb's copy, which holds only in-frame ones; the method was immunoSEQ multiplex PCR. The table has 42,000 or so clones, about 88% seen once. Sequencing was performed on peripheral blood. These receptors came from a human donor in a cohort sampled during active COVID-19.

The V call is TRBV12-3 or TRBV12-4, the J call TRBJ1-2, with no clear D. Trimming pared 5 bases from V and 2 bases from J, leaving 9 bases between. The CDR3 sequence is 13 residues long. The CDR3 DNA reads as TGTGCCAGCAGTAGGCGGGCGAACTATGGCTACACCTTC. It codes for CASSRRANYGYTF.

This rearrangement joins TRBV6-5 to TRBJ2-5, with 11 bases identical to TRBD1. V lost 10 bases, J lost 4 bases, and 5 bases stayed unmatched. The CDR3 covers 13 residues. Germline CDR1 is MNHEY and CDR2 is SVGAGI. The CDR3 region is CATRTGGGETQYF. CDR3 coding DNA: TGTGCCACCCGGACAGGGGGCGGAGAGACCCAGTACTTC.

The V call is TRBV5-6, the J call TRBJ1-2; D is possibly TRBD1 (6 bases). V was trimmed by 4 bases and J by 4 bases, leaving 17 bases between them. The V gene's germline CDR1 is SGHDT and CDR2 YYEEEE. The CDR3 length is 15 residues. CDR3 in DNA: TGTGCCAGCAGCGGGCGGACAGTAAACTTCTATGGCTACACCTTC. Its translation is CASSGRTVNFYGYTF. Full variable domain (outside the CDR3, taken from reference TRBV5-6 and TRBJ1-2): DAGVTQSPTHLIKTRGQQVTLRCSPKSGHDTVSWYQQALGQGPQFIFQYYEEEERQRGNFPDRFSGHQFPNYSSELNVNALLLGDSALYLCASSGRTVNFYGYTFGSGTRLTVV.

The chain has TRBV6-5 and TRBJ2-7; D is ambiguous. The CDR3 has 11 amino acids. The V end lost 10 bases, the J end lost 4 bases, and 11 bases lay between the germline ends. Germline CDR1 and CDR2: MNHEY and SVGAGI. Written as DNA, the CDR3 is TGTGCCACCCGGTTGGAGTACGAGCAGTACTTC. This sequence encodes CATRLEYEQYF.

The rearrangement links TRBV6-5 to TRBJ1-2, with D possibly matching TRBD1 (6 bases). The germline V and J ends were trimmed by 6 bases and 8 bases, with 22 bases remaining between them. There are 15 residues in the CDR3. Per the germline V gene, CDR1 is MNHEY and CDR2 is SVGAGI. CDR3 sequence reads: CASSQDPRGAGGYTF. The CDR3 nucleotides read TGTGCCAGCAGCCAGGACCCCCGGGGGGCGGGAGGCTACACCTTC.

The chain combines TRBV6-5 with TRBJ1-1; no definite D call. The CDR3 covers 13 residues. Looked up from germline, CDR1 is MNHEY and CDR2 is SVGAGI. Trimming shortened V by 7 bases and J by 4 bases, and 13 bases separated the two germline ends. The CDR3 bases are TGTGCCAGCAAGAGGCCGGAGGGCACTGAAGCTTTCTTT. It yields the protein CASKRPEGTEAFF.

The chain couples TRBV7-2 to TRBJ2-5, with D possibly matching TRBD2 (7 bases). The germline V and J ends were trimmed by 7 bases and 5 bases, with 14 bases remaining between them. The germline V gene has CDR1 SGHTA and CDR2 FQGNSA. This CDR3 contains 13 residues. The CDR3 coding sequence is TGTGCCAGCAACCGCGGGGGCGGGGAGACCCAGTACTTC. It translates to CASNRGGGETQYF.

The CDR3 nucleotides are TGTGCCAGCAAGCTGGCAGGGGGCAGTGAAAAACTGTTTTTT. This gives the protein CASKLAGGSEKLFF. This chain uses TRBV6-5 with TRBJ1-4; TRBD1 agrees at 8 bases. Germline V gives CDR1 MNHEY, CDR2 SVGAGI. After removal of 7 bases from V and 7 bases from J, the junction contained 8 bases not matched to a gene. CDR3 length: 14 residues.

This chain joins TRBV27 and TRBJ2-7; 7 positions match TRBD1. There are 12 residues in the CDR3. Germline V gives CDR1 MNHEY, CDR2 SMNVEV (reference sequence). Unmatched junction bases numbered 2, after V lost 6 bases and J lost 3 bases. CDR3 amino acids: CASRNRGYEQYF. CDR3 bases: TGTGCCAGCAGGAACAGGGGCTACGAGCAGTACTTC.

The chain couples TRBV5-3 to TRBJ1-1; TRBD1 might be the D (5 bases). TRBV5-3 has ORF status, its function being uncertain. V lost 4 bases and J lost 10, with 11 bases in between. This CDR3 spans 11 amino acids. In nucleotides, the CDR3 is TGTGCCAGAAGCCCGGGGGTGGGAGCTTTCTTT. This translates into CARSPGVGAFF.

Only one count was recorded for this clone. This chain uses TRBV6-2 or TRBV6-3 with TRBJ1-5, with D possibly being TRBD1 (6 bases). Per germline, CDR1 MNHEY and CDR2 SVGEGT. This CDR3 is built from 14 residues. V was shortened by 6 bases and J by 3 bases, with 12 bases between the two germline ends. The CDR3 sequence: CASSSTGTNQPQHF. CDR3 DNA: TGTGCCAGCAGCTCAACAGGGACCAATCAGCCCCAGCATTTT.

The rearrangement joins TRBV2 to TRBJ1-4; 7 bases agree with TRBD1. This CDR3 has 14 amino acids. Losses at the gene ends were 8 bases for V and 3 bases for J; bases not matched to a gene: 6. Germline V gene sequence: CDR1 SNHLY, CDR2 FYNNEI. Here the CDR3 DNA reads TGTGCCAGCTCCCGGGACAGAGCTAATGAAAAACTGTTTTTT. Its translation: CASSRDRANEKLFF.

The genes are TRBV24-1 and TRBJ2-1; TRBD2 is a possible D gene (5 bases). The length of the CDR3 is 16 residues. V lost 2 bases to trimming and J lost 0 bases, with 10 bases between them. Per the germline V gene, CDR1 is KGHDR and CDR2 is SFDVKD. CDR3: CATSDSAGYSYNEQFF. The CDR3, as DNA: TGTGCCACCAGTGATTCGGCGGGTTACTCCTACAATGAGCAGTTCTTC.

The CDR3 region is CASRSTATDTQYF. In DNA, the CDR3 is TGTGCCAGCAGATCGACAGCCACAGATACGCAGTATTTT. V is TRBV5-5 and J is TRBJ2-3; TRBD1 is a possible D gene (5 bases). This CDR3 region has 13 residues. Germline values: CDR1 SGHKS, CDR2 YYEKEE (reference sequence). With 5 bases removed from V and 2 bases from J, the gap between germline ends came to 9 bases.

V gene TRBV14 combines with J gene TRBJ1-1; 10 positions agree with TRBD1. Trimming cost V 4 bases and J 5 bases; bases outside gene matches: 4. The CDR3 contains 14 residues. CDR1 and CDR2 (germline): SGHDN, FVKESK. CDR3 DNA: TGTGCCAGCAGCCCTCGGACAGGGGGGACTGAAGCTTTCTTT. This encodes CASSPRTGGTEAFF.

A few counts support this clone. The V gene is TRBV19, the J gene TRBJ1-3; TRBD1 is a possible D gene (6 bases). The V end was cut by 4 bases, the J end by 2 bases, with 18 bases between. The germline V gene encodes CDR1 LNHDA and CDR2 SQIVND (reference sequence). The CDR3 has 17 amino acids. The CDR3 region has the DNA TGTGCCAGTAGTACAAGGGACACTGTGAGTACTGGAAACACCATATATTTT. This encodes CASSTRDTVSTGNTIYF.

V is TRBV4-1 and J is TRBJ2-3; D unclear. There are 17 residues in the CDR3. Trimming shortened V by 1 base and J by 0 bases, and 14 bases separated the two germline ends. CDR1 and CDR2 (germline): MGHRA, YSYEKL. CDR3 coding DNA: TGCGCCAGCAGCCAAGCCCTGCGGCGAAATAGCACAGATACGCAGTATTTT. Amino acid sequence: CASSQALRRNSTDTQYF.

The count of this clone is one. The chain carries TRBV6-6 and TRBJ1-4; no firm D call. The CDR3 is 15 residues long. V was pared by 6 bases and J by 8 bases, with 19 bases between. CDR1 is MNHNY and CDR2 is SVGAGI in the germline V gene (reference sequence). DNA of the CDR3: TGTGCCAGCAGCCATTCCCCAGTCCCCTCCGAAAAACTGTTTTTT. Protein product: CASSHSPVPSEKLFF.

The V gene is TRBV6-5, the J gene TRBJ1-3, with a tentative D call TRBD1 (6 bases). This CDR3 has 15 amino acids. V lost 5 bases and J lost 2, with 13 bases in between. Germline V gives CDR1 MNHEY, CDR2 SVGAGI. The CDR3 loop reads CASSTFQGTGNTIYF. The CDR3 DNA reads TGTGCCAGCAGTACTTTCCAGGGGACTGGAAACACCATATATTTT.

This sequence joins TRBV4-1 and TRBJ2-3, with D unresolved. Germline CDR1 is MGHRA and CDR2 is YSYEKL. V was clipped by 0 bases and J by 5 bases, with 12 bases between them. The CDR3 spans 15 residues. This CDR3 reads CASSQDSLAIDTQYF. CDR3 nucleotide sequence: TGCGCCAGCAGCCAAGATTCGCTGGCAATAGATACGCAGTATTTT.

The chain has TRBV19 and TRBJ2-5, with D possibly being TRBD2 (5 bases). This CDR3 has 13 residues. Germline CDR1 and CDR2: LNHDA and SQIVND (reference sequence). V lost 6 bases, J lost 4 bases, and 12 bases lay in between. For the CDR3, the DNA is TGTGCCAGTAGGGATCTAGCAGTAGAGACCCAGTACTTC. Translation gives CASRDLAVETQYF.

This chain uses TRBV2 with TRBJ1-2; 7 nucleotides line up with TRBD1. The CDR3 sequence is 13 residues long. After removal of 7 bases from V and 2 bases from J, the junction contained 4 bases not matched to a gene. Germline loops: CDR1 SNHLY, CDR2 FYNNEI. Here the CDR3 DNA reads TGTGCCAGCAAGGGGGCGGACAACTATGGCTACACCTTC. It yields the protein CASKGADNYGYTF.

The chain employs TRBV7-9 and TRBJ1-6; weak D call: TRBD1 (6 bases). CDR1 is SEHNR and CDR2 is FQNEAQ in the germline V gene (reference sequence). With 2 bases removed from V and 8 bases from J, the gap between germline ends came to 16 bases. This CDR3 contains 16 residues. This CDR3 is CASSLMGGASDSPLHF. The CDR3 nucleotides are TGTGCCAGCAGCTTAATGGGGGGGGCGTCGGATTCACCCCTCCACTTT.

The CDR3, as DNA: TGTGCCAGCAGCGTCGAGACAGGGGCCTACGAGCAGTACTTC. Protein: CASSVETGAYEQYF. The rearrangement joins TRBV9 to TRBJ2-7, with 8 bases aligning to TRBD1. The CDR3 covers 14 residues. The ends lost 2 bases at V and 2 bases at J; junction bases unmatched: 3. Germline V gives CDR1 SGDLS, CDR2 YYNGEE.

CDR3 residues: CASSAYGQGARGYTF. CDR3 DNA sequence: TGCGCCAGCAGCGCTTATGGACAGGGGGCGCGTGGCTACACCTTC. This rearrangement joins TRBV5-1 to TRBJ1-2; 11 bases are a match to TRBD1. Germline V gene lookup returns CDR1 SGHRS and CDR2 YFSETQ. Germline trimming cut 4 bases from V and 7 bases from J; bases unmatched to any gene: 9. CDR3 length: 15 residues.

The rearrangement joins TRBV3-1 (or the pseudogene TRBV3-2) to TRBJ1-1, with D uncertain. The CDR3 contains 16 residues. Trimming cost V 7 bases and J 1 base, with 19 bases left between them. CDR1 is LGHDT and CDR2 is YNNKEL in the germline V gene (reference sequence). CDR3 region: CASKEVARGENTEAFF. The CDR3 nucleotides read TGTGCCAGCAAGGAGGTGGCGCGAGGAGAGAACACTGAAGCTTTCTTT.

V usage is TRBV28 and J usage is TRBJ2-7; maybe TRBD1 (6 bases). The CDR3 is made up of 17 amino acids. V lost 1 base, J lost 4 bases, and 20 bases lay in between. From germline, CDR1 is MDHEN and CDR2 SYDVKM. CDR3 protein: CASSLFERQGLQYEQYF. The DNA for the CDR3 is TGTGCCAGCAGTTTATTTGAAAGGCAGGGGCTTCAATACGAGCAGTACTTC.

V usage is TRBV3-1 (or the pseudogene TRBV3-2) and J usage is TRBJ2-7; 9 bases map to TRBD1. With V trimmed by 5 bases and J by 3 bases, 8 bases remained unmatched. CDR1 LGHDT and CDR2 YNNKEL come from the germline V gene (reference sequence). The CDR3 totals 15 residues. In nucleotides, the CDR3 is TGTGCCAGCAGCTCCCGGGACAGGGCCTACTACGAGCAGTACTTC. Amino acids: CASSSRDRAYYEQYF.

The chain uses TRBV9 and TRBJ2-2, with TRBD1 matching 9 bases. V was pared by 5 bases and J by 6 bases, with 11 bases of the junction left unmatched. CDR1 and CDR2 from the germline V gene are SGDLS and YYNGEE. The CDR3 has 16 amino acids. CDR3 sequence (DNA): TGTGCCAGCAGACCCGGGACAGGGCTTGGGTCCGGGGAGCTGTTTTTT. Translation gives CASRPGTGLGSGELFF. Full variable domain (rest looked up from reference TRBV9 and TRBJ2-2): DSGVTQTPKHLITATGQRVTLRCSPRSGDLSVYWYQQSLDQGLQFLIQYYNGEERAKGNILERFSAQQFPDLHSELNLSSLELGDSALYFCASRPGTGLGSGELFFGEGSRLTVL.

The CDR3 DNA reads as TGTGCCTGGAGTGATTTCACGACAGGGCCCCAAGAGACCCAGTACTTC. Translating gives CAWSDFTTGPQETQYF. The rearrangement joins TRBV30 to TRBJ2-5, with 7 bases lining up with TRBD1. Germline V lookup: CDR1 GTSNPN, CDR2 SVGIG (reference sequence). J lost 1 base, V lost 1 base, and 9 bases had no gene match. The CDR3 sequence is 16 residues long.

This clone was seen a handful of times. V gene TRBV27 combines with J gene TRBJ1-3; TRBD1 might be the D (6 bases). CDR3 length: 13 residues. CDR1 is MNHEY and CDR2 is SMNVEV in the germline V gene (reference sequence). V lost 1 base, J lost 9 bases, and 10 bases lay in between. The CDR3 DNA reads as TGTGCCAGCAGTTTATACGGGGGGGCCACCATATATTTT. The encoded protein is CASSLYGGATIYF.

The sample holds one count of this clone. The gene calls are TRBV11-2 and TRBJ2-2, with TRBD2 as a possible D gene (6 bases). The V end was cut by 6 bases, the J end by 1 base, with 15 bases between. Germline loops: CDR1 SGHAT, CDR2 FQNNGV. CDR3 size: 16 residues. The CDR3 nucleotides are TGTGCCAGCAGACCCAATAGCGGACGGAACACCGGGGAGCTGTTTTTT. It is translated as CASRPNSGRNTGELFF.